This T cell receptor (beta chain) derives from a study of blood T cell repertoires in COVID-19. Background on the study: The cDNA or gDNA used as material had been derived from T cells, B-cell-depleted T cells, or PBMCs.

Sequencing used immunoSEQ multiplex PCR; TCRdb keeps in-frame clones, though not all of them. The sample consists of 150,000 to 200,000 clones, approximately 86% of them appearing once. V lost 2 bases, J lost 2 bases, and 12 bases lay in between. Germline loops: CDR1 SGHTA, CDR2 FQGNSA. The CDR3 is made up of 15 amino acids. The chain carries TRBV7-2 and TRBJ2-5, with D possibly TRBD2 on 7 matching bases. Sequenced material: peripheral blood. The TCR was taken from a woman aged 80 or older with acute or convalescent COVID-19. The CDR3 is CASSLLGGPQETQYF. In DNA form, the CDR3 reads TGTGCCAGCAGCTTATTGGGGGGGCCACAAGAGACCCAGTACTTC.